This entry lists 27 T cell receptor beta chains sequenced from one sample in a study of cytomegalovirus exposure and HLA in healthy donors. It was with 60 Vbeta and 13 Jbeta primers that the PCR ran. Sequenced by immunoSEQ multiplex PCR; TCRdb stores in-frame clones only, minus some. Counted here are roughly 120,000 clones, roughly two thirds occurring once; the ten biggest clones make up 1.6%. Sequenced input: PBMCs. The receptors derive from a man aged 30 to 39 in good health and CMV-seropositive.

This chain uses TRBV27 with TRBJ2-7; 9 nucleotides agree with TRBD1. The ends lost 2 bases at V and 7 bases at J; junction bases unmatched: 6. Germline values: CDR1 MNHEY, CDR2 SMNVEV (reference sequence). This CDR3 is built from 14 residues. The CDR3 is CASSLDRGASEQYF. The CDR3 DNA reads TGTGCCAGCAGTTTAGACAGGGGGGCCTCAGAGCAGTACTTC.

This clone came up a few times. The chain combines TRBV27 with TRBJ2-7; 9 bases line up with TRBD2. CDR1 and CDR2 (germline): MNHEY, SMNVEV (reference sequence). The J segment lost 2 bases and the V segment lost 8 bases, leaving 7 bases of the junction unmatched. The CDR3 has 14 amino acids. CDR3 protein: CASGIAGEAYEQYF. The CDR3 DNA follows: TGTGCCAGCGGCATAGCGGGAGAAGCCTACGAGCAGTACTTC.

The chain carries TRBV5-6 and TRBJ2-1, with D maybe TRBD2 (5 bases). Germline CDR1 is SGHDT and CDR2 is YYEEEE. V was clipped by 0 bases and J by 4 bases, with 8 bases between them. This CDR3 has 14 amino acids. CDR3 DNA: TGTGCCAGCAGCTTGGGCGGGCCGTACAATGAGCAGTTCTTC. Amino acid sequence: CASSLGGPYNEQFF.

With respect to this clone: Germline and junction disagree at one end, which may indicate a read error. The chain recombines TRBV7-9 with TRBJ2-7, with 8 positions matching TRBD1. This CDR3 spans 12 amino acids. Per the germline V gene, CDR1 is SEHNR and CDR2 is FQNEAQ (reference sequence). The CDR3 nucleotides are TGTTCCAGCAGCGGACAGGGCGACGAGCAGTACTTC. This encodes CSSSGQGDEQYF.

This clone was counted between two and nine times. The J gene is TRBJ1-2, the V gene TRBV7-8, with D uncertain. Trimming shortened V by 0 bases and J by 8 bases, and 13 bases separated the two germline ends. CDR3 length equals 14 residues. From germline, CDR1 is SGHVS and CDR2 FQNEAQ. The CDR3 DNA reads TGTGCCAGCAGCTTAGCTCTGGTCGAGGTCGGCTACACCTTC. Amino acid sequence: CASSLALVEVGYTF.

This clone was seen only a few times. The rearrangement joins TRBV2 to TRBJ1-1; possible D gene TRBD1, 6 bases. The germline gives CDR1 SNHLY, CDR2 FYNNEI. The CDR3 is 14 amino acids. V lost 5 bases to trimming and J lost 4 bases, with 14 bases between them. CDR3 sequence: CASSIGGGFTEAFF. The CDR3 nucleotides read TGTGCCAGCAGTATTGGGGGCGGGTTCACTGAAGCTTTCTTT.

The V call is TRBV7-9, the J call TRBJ2-5, with TRBD2 identical over 9 bases. From germline, CDR1 is SEHNR and CDR2 FQNEAQ (reference sequence). The length of the CDR3 is 15 residues. The ends lost 7 bases at V and 4 bases at J; junction bases unmatched: 10. The CDR3 sequence: CASTPGGLATETQYF. CDR3 sequence (DNA): TGTGCCAGCACCCCTGGGGGACTAGCAACAGAGACCCAGTACTTC.

This chain uses TRBV9 with TRBJ1-1; tentative D call: TRBD1 (5 bases). CDR3 size: 15 residues. V was clipped by 0 bases and J by 1 base, with 10 bases between them. From germline, CDR1 is SGDLS and CDR2 YYNGEE. CDR3 coding DNA: TGTGCCAGCAGCGTAGGACGGGGGGGGAACACTGAAGCTTTCTTT. Translated: CASSVGRGGNTEAFF.

The chain is built from TRBV5-6 and TRBJ1-5; 11 bases match TRBD1. The junction had 6 bases not matched to a gene; V was cut back by 4 bases and J by 6 bases. The CDR3 contains 15 residues. Germline CDR1 SGHDT, CDR2 YYEEEE. CDR3 coding DNA: TGTGCCAGCAGCCAAGGACAGGGGGCAGGTCAGCCCCAGCATTTT. The encoded protein is CASSQGQGAGQPQHF. Supplemented by reference TRBV5-6 and TRBJ1-5, the full variable domain reads DAGVTQSPTHLIKTRGQQVTLRCSPKSGHDTVSWYQQALGQGPQFIFQYYEEEERQRGNFPDRFSGHQFPNYSSELNVNALLLGDSALYLCASSQGQGAGQPQHFGDGTRLSIL.

V is TRBV7-2 and J is TRBJ1-5; TRBD1 is a possible D gene (6 bases). With 3 bases removed from V and 0 bases from J, the gap between germline ends came to 9 bases. The CDR3 totals 15 residues. Germline CDR1 and CDR2: SGHTA and FQGNSA. The CDR3 here is CASSFDRYSNQPQHF. The CDR3 coding sequence is TGTGCCAGCAGCTTTGACAGGTATAGCAATCAGCCCCAGCATTTT.

The V and J genes are TRBV5-1 and TRBJ2-3; D unresolved. This CDR3 has 14 amino acids. V lost 2 bases, J lost 5 bases, and 12 bases lay in between. The germline V gene encodes CDR1 SGHRS and CDR2 YFSETQ. CDR3 in amino acids: CASSFTTPRDTQYF. DNA of the CDR3: TGCGCCAGCAGCTTCACTACTCCCCGAGATACGCAGTATTTT. Full variable domain (remainder filled in from reference TRBV5-1 and TRBJ2-3): KAGVTQTPRYLIKTRGQQVTLSCSPISGHRSVSWYQQTPGQGLQFLFEYFSETQRNKGNFPGRFSGRQFSNSRSEMNVSTLELGDSALYLCASSFTTPRDTQYFGPGTRLTVL.

The rearrangement uses TRBV5-1 and TRBJ2-1; 7 bases map to TRBD2. Germline CDR1 SGHRS, CDR2 YFSETQ. V shed 2 bases and J 14 bases; nucleotides not matched to a gene: 16. The CDR3 totals 15 residues. In DNA, the CDR3 is TGCGCCAGCAGCTTAGGGCGCGCTAGCGGCAGCACGGAGTTCTTC. This encodes CASSLGRASGSTEFF.

The table lists this clone with a few counts. The chain uses TRBV7-2 and TRBJ2-3; possible D gene TRBD1, 6 bases. This CDR3 region has 15 residues. Per the germline V gene, CDR1 is SGHTA and CDR2 is FQGNSA. V was trimmed by 5 bases and J by 1 base, leaving 13 bases between them. The CDR3 protein is CASSARGRGTDTQYF. In DNA form, the CDR3 reads TGTGCCAGCAGCGCCAGGGGCCGGGGCACAGATACGCAGTATTTT.

This chain joins TRBV5-1 and TRBJ2-5; D ambiguous. Germline CDR1 is SGHRS and CDR2 is YFSETQ. The length of the CDR3 is 16 residues. With 0 bases removed from V and 4 bases from J, the gap between germline ends came to 16 bases. CDR3 amino acids: CASSLGSPARRETQYF. In DNA, the CDR3 is TGCGCCAGCAGCTTGGGTTCGCCAGCGCGTCGAGAGACCCAGTACTTC. Complete variable domain (other parts from reference TRBV5-1 and TRBJ2-5): KAGVTQTPRYLIKTRGQQVTLSCSPISGHRSVSWYQQTPGQGLQFLFEYFSETQRNKGNFPGRFSGRQFSNSRSEMNVSTLELGDSALYLCASSLGSPARRETQYFGPGTRLLVL.

The rearrangement joins TRBV27 to TRBJ1-1; 8 positions match TRBD1. V was pared by 5 bases and J by 10 bases, with 18 bases of the junction left unmatched. The CDR3 extends over 16 amino acids. Germline V lookup: CDR1 MNHEY, CDR2 SMNVEV (reference sequence). CDR3 loop: CASSPITHPDRGAAFF. In DNA, the CDR3 is TGTGCCAGCAGTCCGATTACTCACCCTGACAGGGGCGCAGCTTTCTTT.

This chain uses TRBV6-1 with TRBJ1-4, with 7 bases that match TRBD1. Germline V lookup: CDR1 MNHNS, CDR2 SASEGT. Trimming at V came to 4 bases and at J to 7 bases, leaving 9 bases not matched to a gene. The CDR3 totals 15 residues. CDR3 region: CASSGRTGQAEKLFF. Written as DNA, the CDR3 is TGTGCCAGCAGTGGCCGGACAGGCCAAGCTGAAAAACTGTTTTTT.

In this sample, this clone turned up a few times. This chain joins TRBV27 and TRBJ1-1, with 7 bases that match TRBD1. The germline CDR1 and CDR2 sequences are MNHEY and SMNVEV (reference sequence). The CDR3 is made up of 14 amino acids. The V and J ends lost 6 bases and 11 bases, in that order; junction bases with no gene match: 15. The CDR3 DNA follows: TGTGCCAGCAGGTCAACAGGGGCCCCCCACTACGCTTTCTTT. It specifies CASRSTGAPHYAFF.

This chain links TRBV27 with TRBJ2-1; TRBD1 agrees at 8 bases. The CDR3 loop spans 15 amino acids. Germline CDR1 reads MNHEY; CDR2 reads SMNVEV (reference sequence). Losses at the gene ends were 6 bases for V and 1 base for J; bases not matched to a gene: 5. The CDR3 reads CASRRQGTSYNEQFF. The CDR3 nucleotides read TGTGCCAGCAGACGACAGGGGACTTCCTACAATGAGCAGTTCTTC.

The gene calls are TRBV27 and TRBJ2-3, with 12 bases aligning to TRBD1. V shed 6 bases and J 4 bases; nucleotides not matched to a gene: 11. Germline lookup yields CDR1 MNHEY and CDR2 SMNVEV (reference sequence). The length of the CDR3 is 17 residues. The CDR3 DNA follows: TGTGCCAGCAGGGGGGACAGGGGGCTTTTCCTTGCAGATACGCAGTATTTT. Residues: CASRGDRGLFLADTQYF.

The V gene is TRBV11-3, the J gene TRBJ2-1; 7 bases line up with TRBD2. Germline CDR1 SGHNT, CDR2 YENEEA. J gave up 8 bases and V 3 bases, and 22 bases lay outside the gene matches. CDR3 size: 19 residues. The CDR3 region has the DNA TGTGCCAGCAGCTTGAGCCTAATCGGGGTCGCGGGAGTCGGGGATGAGCAGTTCTTC. Protein: CASSLSLIGVAGVGDEQFF.

This clone was counted only a few times. The chain couples TRBV7-2 to TRBJ2-1, with D maybe TRBD2 (6 bases). Trimming left V 4 bases short and J 4 bases short, with 11 bases between. The germline V gene encodes CDR1 SGHTA and CDR2 FQGNSA. The CDR3 consists of 14 residues. The CDR3: CASSSSSDYNEQFF. CDR3 nucleotides: TGTGCCAGCAGCTCGTCTAGCGATTACAATGAGCAGTTCTTC.

The rearrangement uses TRBV2 and TRBJ1-5, with 7 positions matching TRBD1. With V trimmed by 6 bases and J by 6 bases, 8 bases remained unmatched. CDR1 is SNHLY, CDR2 FYNNEI, per germline. This CDR3 contains 14 residues. CDR3 in amino acids: CASRERQGGQPQHF. The DNA of the CDR3 is TGTGCCAGCAGGGAGAGACAGGGTGGTCAGCCCCAGCATTTT. Supplemented by reference TRBV2 and TRBJ1-5, the full variable domain reads EPEVTQTPSHQVTQMGQEVILRCVPISNHLYFYWYRQILGQKVEFLVSFYNNEISEKSEIFDDQFSVERPDGSNFTLKIRSTKLEDSAMYFCASRERQGGQPQHFGDGTRLSIL.

The V and J genes are TRBV7-6 and TRBJ2-7; 9 bases match TRBD2. The CDR3 totals 14 residues. Germline V gene lookup returns CDR1 SGHVS and CDR2 FNYEAQ. J was trimmed by 5 bases and V by 4 bases; bases with no gene match: 6. The CDR3 DNA follows: TGTGCCAGCAGCTACGGGACTAGCCCCAACGAGCAGTACTTC. Protein product: CASSYGTSPNEQYF.

This clone is a singleton in its sample. The gene calls are TRBV19 and TRBJ1-1; D not resolved. V was clipped by 3 bases and J by 1 base, with 6 bases between them. CDR1 is LNHDA, CDR2 SQIVND, per germline (reference sequence). The CDR3 is 13 residues long. DNA for the CDR3: TGTGCCAGTAGTATGGCTCGGAACACTGAAGCTTTCTTT. Translating gives CASSMARNTEAFF.

The rearrangement joins TRBV11-2 to TRBJ2-7; D might be TRBD2 (7 bases). Germline V CDR1 and CDR2: SGHAT, FQNNGV. V was trimmed by 2 bases and J by 3 bases, leaving 17 bases between them. The CDR3 covers 16 residues. The CDR3 region is CASSLRGGGTNYEQYF. In DNA form, the CDR3 reads TGTGCCAGCAGCTTAAGGGGGGGAGGGACCAACTACGAGCAGTACTTC.

The genes are TRBV7-9 and TRBJ2-1; 9 bases fit TRBD2. CDR1 is SEHNR, CDR2 FQNEAQ, per germline (reference sequence). Trimming took 5 bases from V and 2 from J; bases not matched to a gene: 7. The CDR3 contains 16 residues. The CDR3 DNA sequence: TGTGCCAGCAGCCCCAGACTAGCGGCCCCCTACAATGAGCAGTTCTTC. Residues: CASSPRLAAPYNEQFF. The variable domain in full, completed from reference TRBV7-9 and TRBJ2-1, reads DTGVSQNPRHKITKRGQNVTFRCDPISEHNRLYWYRQTLGQGPEFLTYFQNEAQLEKSRLLSDRFSAERPKGSFSTLEIQRTEQGDSAMYLCASSPRLAAPYNEQFFGPGTRLTVL.

The genes are TRBV6-5 and TRBJ2-5; no firm D call. The CDR3 length is 13 residues. V was cut by 5 bases and J by 4 bases, with 11 bases left in between. Germline V CDR1 and CDR2: MNHEY, SVGAGI. CDR3 in amino acids: CASSTPGSETQYF. CDR3 bases: TGTGCCAGCAGTACGCCAGGATCAGAGACCCAGTACTTC.